Each of the 29 T cell receptor beta chains below was sequenced from the same sample in a study of graft-versus-host responses after intestinal transplantation. No antigen has been identified for these receptors. Repertoires were generated with immunoSEQ multiplex PCR, while TCRdb's copy carries only in-frame clones and drops some. Here the sample spans nearly 90,000 clones, under 85% being singletons. The material was unstimulated CD8+ T cells sorted from spleen or lymph node cells, obtained before intestinal transplant. All receptors derive from a human donor who received an intestinal transplant.

The chain is built from TRBV6-5 and TRBJ1-4; 7 bases are shared with TRBD1. The germline V gene encodes CDR1 MNHEY and CDR2 SVGAGI. The CDR3 runs to 15 residues. The V gene end was trimmed by 2 bases and the J gene end by 7 bases; junction bases not matched to a gene: 7. DNA of the CDR3: TGTGCCAGCAGTTACGCAGTGGCAGGGGGTGAAAAACTGTTTTTT. It yields the protein CASSYAVAGGEKLFF.

The V gene is TRBV29-1, the J gene TRBJ2-1, with 8 bases aligning to TRBD1. This CDR3 is 14 amino acids long. Germline V gene data show CDR1 as SQVTM and CDR2 as ANQGSEA. V lost 1 base to trimming and J lost 6 bases; unmatched junction nucleotides: 5. CDR3 amino acids: CSVEVAGGSNEQFF. DNA for the CDR3: TGCAGCGTTGAAGTGGCAGGGGGCTCCAATGAGCAGTTCTTC.

The genes are TRBV30 and TRBJ2-5; D perhaps matches TRBD1 (6 bases). V lost 4 bases to trimming and J lost 5 bases, with 26 bases between them. Germline V gene sequence: CDR1 GTSNPN, CDR2 SVGIG (reference sequence). The CDR3 contains 17 residues. CDR3 sequence reads: CAWTRQVAGLVKETQYF. The DNA of the CDR3 is TGTGCCTGGACCCGACAGGTTGCGGGTCTGGTCAAGGAGACCCAGTACTTC.

The rearrangement joins TRBV5-1 to TRBJ2-5; TRBD1 matches 8 bases. CDR1 SGHRS and CDR2 YFSETQ come from the germline V gene. V dropped 0 bases and J dropped 4; count of bases not matched to a gene: 5. CDR3 length: 15 residues. The chain's CDR3 is CASSLGQGAVETQYF. In DNA, the CDR3 is TGCGCCAGCAGCTTGGGTCAGGGGGCGGTAGAGACCCAGTACTTC.

V usage is TRBV4-1 and J usage is TRBJ2-3, with TRBD2 matching 9 bases. V lost 0 bases, J lost 0 bases, and 7 bases stayed unmatched. Germline V gene lookup returns CDR1 MGHRA and CDR2 YSYEKL. The CDR3 covers 18 residues. The CDR3 protein is CASSQDFSGSASTDTQYF. The CDR3 DNA reads TGCGCCAGCAGCCAAGATTTTAGCGGGAGTGCTAGCACAGATACGCAGTATTTT.

The J gene is TRBJ2-3, the V gene TRBV6-4; 12 positions match TRBD2. V was clipped by 5 bases and J by 1 base; unmatched bases: 1. The CDR3 consists of 15 residues. CDR1 and CDR2 (germline): MRHNA, SNTAGT. The CDR3 protein is CASSRTSGGTDTQYF. The DNA of the CDR3 is TGTGCCAGCAGTCGGACTAGCGGGGGCACAGATACGCAGTATTTT.

The J gene is TRBJ2-7, the V gene TRBV4-1, with D perhaps TRBD1 (6 bases). Germline CDR1 and CDR2: MGHRA and YSYEKL. CDR3 length: 14 amino acids. Between the trimmed V and J ends, which lost 4 bases and 2 bases, there was a span of 12 bases. Written as DNA, the CDR3 is TGCGCCAGCAGCCCTGCTTGGGGGCCCTACGAGCAGTACTTC. This codes for CASSPAWGPYEQYF.

This sequence joins TRBV4-2 and TRBJ1-2; D is possibly TRBD1 (5 bases). Germline V gene data show CDR1 as LGHNA and CDR2 as YNFKEQ. V lost 1 base to trimming and J lost 0 bases, with 12 bases between them. This CDR3 is built from 16 residues. CDR3 sequence (DNA): TGTGCCAGCAGCCAAGTGGAGGGGCCCCCTAACTATGGCTACACCTTC. As protein: CASSQVEGPPNYGYTF.

The chain links TRBV9 to TRBJ2-1; 9 bases fit TRBD2. The J segment lost 0 bases and the V segment lost 0 bases, leaving 19 bases of the junction unmatched. The CDR3 sequence is 22 residues long. The V gene's germline CDR1 is SGDLS and CDR2 YYNGEE. CDR3 DNA: TGTGCCAGCAGCGTAGGAATGGGGGGAAAACTAGCGGGCCCGAGCTCCTACAATGAGCAGTTCTTC. This translates into CASSVGMGGKLAGPSSYNEQFF.

The chain combines TRBV7-9 with TRBJ1-5; D is undetermined. CDR1 is SEHNR, CDR2 FQNEAQ, per germline (reference sequence). This CDR3 has 15 amino acids. V lost 1 base to trimming and J lost 0 bases, with 7 bases between them. In DNA form, the CDR3 reads TGTGCCAGCAGCTTAGACGAAAATAGCAATCAGCCCCAGCATTTT. Its translation: CASSLDENSNQPQHF.

The gene calls are TRBV9 and TRBJ2-7; D uncertain. The V end lost 0 bases, the J end lost 0 bases, and 10 bases lay between the germline ends. The germline V gene has CDR1 SGDLS and CDR2 YYNGEE. The CDR3 is 15 amino acids. The CDR3 is CASSVVPESSYEQYF. The CDR3 nucleotides read TGTGCCAGCAGCGTAGTCCCAGAGAGCTCCTACGAGCAGTACTTC.

The chain recombines TRBV27 with TRBJ2-3; unclear D gene. The CDR3 runs 14 residues. Trimming pared 2 bases from V and 6 bases from J, leaving 12 bases between. The germline CDR1 and CDR2 sequences are MNHEY and SMNVEV (reference sequence). CDR3 in DNA: TGTGCCAGCAGTTTACAGTGGAGCGATGATACGCAGTATTTT. As protein: CASSLQWSDDTQYF.

The chain carries TRBV27 and TRBJ2-7; 7 bases match TRBD2. V shed 5 bases, J shed 0 bases, and the junction held 7 bases outside the gene matches. CDR1 is MNHEY, CDR2 SMNVEV, per germline (reference sequence). The CDR3 is 15 residues long. In DNA form, the CDR3 reads TGTGCCAGCAGTCAGCTAGCGGAGGTCTCCTACGAGCAGTACTTC. Translation gives CASSQLAEVSYEQYF.

J is TRBJ2-5 and V is TRBV4-1, with unresolved D. Matching the DNA end better, TRBJ2-7 makes the J call doubtful. There are 14 residues in the CDR3. CDR1 MGHRA and CDR2 YSYEKL come from the germline V gene. The CDR3 bases are TGCGCCACGTCTCGGTGGCGTGGGACCTACGAGCAGTACTTC. Its translation: CATSRWRGTYEQYF.

CDR3 amino acids: CASSATGWSYNEQFF. Here the CDR3 DNA reads TGTGCCAGCAGTGCAACAGGATGGTCCTACAATGAGCAGTTCTTC. V and J are TRBV6-4 and TRBJ2-1; D perhaps matches TRBD1 (5 bases). The V gene lost 4 bases and the J gene lost 1 base, with 11 bases spanning the gap. The CDR3 runs 15 residues. Germline-derived CDR1 and CDR2 are MRHNA and SNTAGT.

The chain recombines TRBV6-1 with TRBJ2-7, with D unclear. CDR1 is MNHNS and CDR2 is SASEGT in the germline V gene. V dropped 2 bases and J dropped 3 bases, with 14 bases sitting between them. CDR3 length: 15 amino acids. The CDR3 loop reads CASSEIPVSFYEQYF. In nucleotides, the CDR3 is TGTGCCAGCAGTGAAATCCCAGTTTCTTTCTACGAGCAGTACTTC.

V is TRBV9 and J is TRBJ1-3, with 7 positions matching TRBD1. V gave up 3 bases and J gave up 0 bases; unmatched junction bases: 18. This CDR3 is built from 20 residues. CDR1 is SGDLS and CDR2 is YYNGEE in the germline V gene. CDR3 bases: TGTGCCAGCAGCGGTCTCGTTTCTCCGGGACAGCGGAACTCTGGAAACACCATATATTTT. Protein product: CASSGLVSPGQRNSGNTIYF.

The chain joins TRBV28 to TRBJ2-5; tentatively, D is TRBD1 (6 bases). Germline V gene sequence: CDR1 MDHEN, CDR2 SYDVKM. V gave up 1 base and J gave up 4 bases, with 16 bases separating them. There are 16 residues in the CDR3. DNA for the CDR3: TGTGCCAGCAGTTTATCTCAGACAGGCACCGGAGAGACCCAGTACTTC. Translation gives CASSLSQTGTGETQYF.

This chain uses TRBV5-5 with TRBJ1-1; TRBD1 matches 9 bases. V dropped 4 bases and J dropped 1; count of bases not matched to a gene: 14. The CDR3 runs 18 residues. Germline CDR1 and CDR2: SGHKS and YYEKEE (reference sequence). Written as DNA, the CDR3 is TGTGCCAGCAGCAGAGAACCGGGACAGGGATTTGAGAACACTGAAGCTTTCTTT. This codes for CASSREPGQGFENTEAFF. Full variable domain (outside the CDR3, taken from reference TRBV5-5 and TRBJ1-1): DAGVTQSPTHLIKTRGQQVTLRCSPISGHKSVSWYQQVLGQGPQFIFQYYEKEERGRGNFPDRFSARQFPNYSSELNVNALLLGDSALYLCASSREPGQGFENTEAFFGQGTRLTVV.

This clone was detected a few times. The V and J genes are TRBV5-1 and TRBJ1-4; weak D call: TRBD1 (5 bases). The length of the CDR3 is 15 residues. The V and J ends lost 3 bases and 0 bases respectively, with 9 bases between them. Germline CDR1 SGHRS, CDR2 YFSETQ. The CDR3 reads CASSWDGTTNEKLFF. CDR3 coding DNA: TGCGCCAGCAGCTGGGACGGCACAACTAATGAAAAACTGTTTTTT.

This chain's CDR3 is CASSLETYNEQFF. CDR3 nucleotides: TGTGCCAGCAGCTTAGAGACCTACAATGAGCAGTTCTTC. V gene TRBV11-2 combines with J gene TRBJ2-1; D ambiguous. Germline V lookup: CDR1 SGHAT, CDR2 FQNNGV. The V gene lost 0 bases and the J gene lost 2 bases, with 2 bases spanning the gap. The CDR3 loop spans 13 amino acids.

The chain carries TRBV6-6 and TRBJ2-1; the match to TRBD1 covers 8 bases. Germline values: CDR1 MNHNY, CDR2 SVGAGI (reference sequence). The CDR3 extends over 15 amino acids. J gave up 6 bases and V 2 bases, and 6 bases lay outside the gene matches. CDR3 residues: CASSYALTGGNEQFF. CDR3 sequence (DNA): TGTGCCAGCAGTTACGCCCTCACAGGGGGCAATGAGCAGTTCTTC.

The J gene is TRBJ1-5, the V gene TRBV9, with D hard to call. Germline V CDR1 and CDR2: SGDLS, YYNGEE. The CDR3 is made up of 14 amino acids. The V gene lost 4 bases and the J gene lost 6 bases, with 14 bases spanning the gap. The CDR3 DNA reads as TGTGCCAGCAGCCCGGACGAGGGAAGTCAGCCCCAGCATTTT. The encoded protein is CASSPDEGSQPQHF.

The rearrangement uses TRBV7-2 and TRBJ2-7; 10 bases agree with TRBD1. This CDR3 spans 16 amino acids. The trim removed 2 bases at V and 3 bases at J, leaving 7 bases unmatched. Germline CDR1 SGHTA, CDR2 FQGNSA. The CDR3 is CASSLIRDRGGYEQYF. The CDR3 nucleotides read TGTGCCAGCAGCTTAATACGGGACAGGGGAGGCTACGAGCAGTACTTC.

V gene TRBV5-4 combines with J gene TRBJ1-6; 9 nucleotides agree with TRBD1. There are 14 residues in the CDR3. Germline-derived CDR1 and CDR2 are SGHNT and YYREEE (reference sequence). Trimming at V came to 4 bases and at J to 10 bases, leaving 6 bases not matched to a gene. In DNA form, the CDR3 reads TGTGCCAGCAGCGCGGACAGGGGAGGATCACCCCTCCACTTT. It specifies CASSADRGGSPLHF.

This chain's CDR3 is CASSEGEEEQYF. The CDR3 region has the DNA TGCGCCAGCAGTGAGGGGGAAGAGGAGCAGTACTTC. V usage is TRBV10-2 and J usage is TRBJ2-7; D is undetermined. CDR3 length: 12 amino acids. Germline V gene sequence: CDR1 WSHSY, CDR2 SAAADI. Trimming shortened V by 2 bases and J by 7 bases, and 9 bases separated the two germline ends.

V and J are TRBV27 and TRBJ1-5; possible D gene TRBD1, 6 bases. This CDR3 comprises 19 residues. The germline V gene has CDR1 MNHEY and CDR2 SMNVEV (reference sequence). V was clipped by 5 bases and J by 7 bases, with 30 bases between them. The CDR3 is CASSDMGGGGEVFWQPQHF. In DNA form, the CDR3 reads TGTGCCAGCAGTGATATGGGTGGGGGGGGCGAAGTCTTTTGGCAGCCCCAGCATTTT.

The chain is built from TRBV6-5 and TRBJ2-1; D gene ambiguous. The germline CDR1 and CDR2 sequences are MNHEY and SVGAGI. Trimming removed 5 bases at V and 15 bases at J, with 17 bases between. The CDR3 has 12 residues. CDR3 loop: CASSEWALDVFF. CDR3 bases: TGTGCCAGCAGTGAATGGGCCCTAGATGTGTTCTTC.

This clone was seen only a few times. The CDR3 here is CAISEGGTGTYEQYF. The CDR3 DNA is TGTGCCATCAGTGAGGGCGGGACAGGAACCTACGAGCAGTACTTC. The V and J genes are TRBV10-3 and TRBJ2-7; TRBD1 agrees at 8 bases. Trimming took 2 bases from V and 2 from J; bases not matched to a gene: 5. There are 15 residues in the CDR3. The germline CDR1 and CDR2 sequences are ENHRY and SYGVKD.